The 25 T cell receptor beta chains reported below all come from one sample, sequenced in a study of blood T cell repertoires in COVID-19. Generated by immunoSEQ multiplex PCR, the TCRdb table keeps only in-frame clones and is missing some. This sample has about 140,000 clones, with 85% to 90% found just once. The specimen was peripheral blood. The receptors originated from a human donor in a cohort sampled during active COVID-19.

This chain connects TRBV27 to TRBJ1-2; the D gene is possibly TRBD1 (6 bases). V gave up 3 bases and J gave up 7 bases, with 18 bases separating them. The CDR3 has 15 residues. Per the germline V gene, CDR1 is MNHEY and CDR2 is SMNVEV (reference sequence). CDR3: CASSFEVTGVAGYTF. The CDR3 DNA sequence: TGTGCCAGCAGTTTTGAGGTGACAGGAGTTGCTGGCTACACCTTC.

The CDR3: CAWGTGLVTDTQYF. The CDR3 DNA is TGTGCCTGGGGAACGGGACTAGTCACAGATACGCAGTATTTT. The rearrangement links TRBV30 to TRBJ2-3; 8 bases agree with TRBD2. CDR1 is GTSNPN, CDR2 SVGIG, per germline (reference sequence). The ends lost 5 bases at V and 2 bases at J; junction bases unmatched: 6. This CDR3 contains 14 residues.

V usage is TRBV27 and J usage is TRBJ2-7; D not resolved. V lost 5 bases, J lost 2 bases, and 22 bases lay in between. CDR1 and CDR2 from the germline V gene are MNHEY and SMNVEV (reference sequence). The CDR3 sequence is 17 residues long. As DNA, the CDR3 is TGTGCCAGCAGTATCATATCTGGGCAGGATCTGCCCTACGAGCAGTACTTC. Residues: CASSIISGQDLPYEQYF.

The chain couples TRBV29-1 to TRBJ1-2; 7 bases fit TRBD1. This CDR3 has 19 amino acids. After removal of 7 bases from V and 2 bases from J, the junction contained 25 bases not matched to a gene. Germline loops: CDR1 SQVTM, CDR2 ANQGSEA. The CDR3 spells CSALAQPGQSALGNYGYTF. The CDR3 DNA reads TGCAGCGCACTGGCCCAACCGGGACAGAGTGCCCTGGGGAACTATGGCTACACCTTC.

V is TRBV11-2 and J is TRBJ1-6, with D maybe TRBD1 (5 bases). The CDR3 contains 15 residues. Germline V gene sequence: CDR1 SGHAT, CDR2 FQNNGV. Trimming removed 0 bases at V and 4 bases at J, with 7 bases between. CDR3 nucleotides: TGTGCCAGCAGCTTAGATCGGGGGTATAATTCACCCCTCCACTTT. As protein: CASSLDRGYNSPLHF.

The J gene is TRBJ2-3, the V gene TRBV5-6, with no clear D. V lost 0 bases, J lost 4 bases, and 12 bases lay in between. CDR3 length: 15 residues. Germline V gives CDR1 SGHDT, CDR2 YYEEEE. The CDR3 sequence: CASSLVVDLADTQYF. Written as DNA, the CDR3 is TGTGCCAGCAGCTTGGTCGTAGATTTAGCAGATACGCAGTATTTT.

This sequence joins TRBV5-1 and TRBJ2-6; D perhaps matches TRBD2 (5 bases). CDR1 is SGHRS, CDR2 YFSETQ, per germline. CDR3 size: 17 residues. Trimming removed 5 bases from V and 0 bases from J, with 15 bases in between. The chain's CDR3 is CASRIATKSSGANVLTF. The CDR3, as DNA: TGCGCCAGCAGGATAGCGACCAAGTCCTCTGGGGCCAACGTCCTGACTTTC.

The CDR3 nucleotides read TGTGCCAGCAGCTGGCGGGGGGGCGTCACAGATACGCAGTATTTT. Amino acid sequence: CASSWRGGVTDTQYF. This sequence joins TRBV5-4 and TRBJ2-3, with 9 positions matching TRBD2. Trimming removed 3 bases from V and 2 bases from J; junction bases left unmatched: 4. Germline loops: CDR1 SGHNT, CDR2 YYREEE (reference sequence). The CDR3 is 15 residues long.

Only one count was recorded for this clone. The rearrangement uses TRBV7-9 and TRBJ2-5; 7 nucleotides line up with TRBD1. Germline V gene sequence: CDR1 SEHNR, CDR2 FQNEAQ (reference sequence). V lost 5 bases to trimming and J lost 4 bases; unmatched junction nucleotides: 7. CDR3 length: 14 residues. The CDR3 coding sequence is TGTGCCAGCAGCCCCCTGACAGGGACAGAGACCCAGTACTTC. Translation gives CASSPLTGTETQYF.

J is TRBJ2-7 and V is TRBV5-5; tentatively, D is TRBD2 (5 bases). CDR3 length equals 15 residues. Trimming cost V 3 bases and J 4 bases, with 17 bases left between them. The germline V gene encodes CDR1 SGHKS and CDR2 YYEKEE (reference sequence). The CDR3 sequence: CASSSTNEGSYEQYF. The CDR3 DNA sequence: TGTGCCAGCAGCTCCACTAACGAAGGGAGTTACGAGCAGTACTTC.

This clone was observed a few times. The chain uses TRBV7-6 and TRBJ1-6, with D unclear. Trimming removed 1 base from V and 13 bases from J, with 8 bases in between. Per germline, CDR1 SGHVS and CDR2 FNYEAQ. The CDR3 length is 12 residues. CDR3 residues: CASSLEAGPLHF. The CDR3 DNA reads TGTGCCAGCAGCTTAGAGGCGGGTCCCCTCCACTTT.

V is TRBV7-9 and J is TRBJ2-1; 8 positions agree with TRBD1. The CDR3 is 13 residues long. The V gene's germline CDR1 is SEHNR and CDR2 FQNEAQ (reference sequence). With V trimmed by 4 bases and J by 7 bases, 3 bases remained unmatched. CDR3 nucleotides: TGTGCCAGCAGCTCGGACAGGGATAATGAGCAGTTCTTC. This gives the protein CASSSDRDNEQFF.

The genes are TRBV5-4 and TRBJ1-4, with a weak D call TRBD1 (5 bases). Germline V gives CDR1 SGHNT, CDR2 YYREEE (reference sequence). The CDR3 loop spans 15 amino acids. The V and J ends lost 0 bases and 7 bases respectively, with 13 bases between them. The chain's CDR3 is CASSLGVGQSEKLFF. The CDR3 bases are TGTGCCAGCAGCTTGGGAGTAGGACAAAGTGAAAAACTGTTTTTT. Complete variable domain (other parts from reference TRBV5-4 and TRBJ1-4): ETGVTQSPTHLIKTRGQQVTLRCSSQSGHNTVSWYQQALGQGPQFIFQYYREEENGRGNFPPRFSGLQFPNYSSELNVNALELDDSALYLCASSLGVGQSEKLFFGSGTQLSVL.

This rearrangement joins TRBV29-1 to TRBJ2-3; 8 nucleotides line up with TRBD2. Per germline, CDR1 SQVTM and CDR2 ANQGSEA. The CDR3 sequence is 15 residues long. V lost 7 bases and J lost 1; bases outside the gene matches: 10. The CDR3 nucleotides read TGCAGCGCTCTACCTGGTAGCGGGGGCACAGATACGCAGTATTTT. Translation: CSALPGSGGTDTQYF.

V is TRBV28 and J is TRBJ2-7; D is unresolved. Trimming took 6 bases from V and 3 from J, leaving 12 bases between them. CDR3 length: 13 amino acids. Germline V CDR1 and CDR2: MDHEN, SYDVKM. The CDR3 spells CASRPVPGYEQYF. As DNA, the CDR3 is TGTGCCAGCAGGCCGGTGCCGGGCTACGAGCAGTACTTC. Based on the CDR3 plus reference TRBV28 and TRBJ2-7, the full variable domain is DVKVTQSSRYLVKRTGEKVFLECVQDMDHENMFWYRQDPGLGLRLIYFSYDVKMKEKGDIPEGYSVSREKKERFSLILESASTNQTSMYLCASRPVPGYEQYFGPGTRLTVT.

Written as DNA, the CDR3 is TGTGCCAAACCTAGCGGGGGGCAGGGGGATTTAGGGCAGTACTTC. It codes for CAKPSGGQGDLGQYF. V gene TRBV28 combines with J gene TRBJ2-7, with 11 bases that match TRBD2. The CDR3 extends over 15 amino acids. J lost 9 bases, V lost 10 bases, and 17 bases had no gene match. Germline CDR1 reads MDHEN; CDR2 reads SYDVKM.

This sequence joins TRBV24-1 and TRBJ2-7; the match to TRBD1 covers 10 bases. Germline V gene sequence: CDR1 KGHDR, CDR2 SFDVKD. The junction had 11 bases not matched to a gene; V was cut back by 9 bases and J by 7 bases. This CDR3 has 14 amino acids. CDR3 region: CATCRPGTGVEQYF. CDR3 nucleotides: TGTGCCACCTGTCGGCCTGGGACAGGGGTAGAGCAGTACTTC.

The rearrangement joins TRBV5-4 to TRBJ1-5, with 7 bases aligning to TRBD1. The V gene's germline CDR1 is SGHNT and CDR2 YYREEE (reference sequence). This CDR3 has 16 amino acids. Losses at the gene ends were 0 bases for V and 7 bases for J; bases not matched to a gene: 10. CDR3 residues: CASSLGPGGSGQPQHF. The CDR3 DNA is TGTGCCAGCAGCTTGGGCCCAGGGGGGTCGGGCCAGCCCCAGCATTTT.

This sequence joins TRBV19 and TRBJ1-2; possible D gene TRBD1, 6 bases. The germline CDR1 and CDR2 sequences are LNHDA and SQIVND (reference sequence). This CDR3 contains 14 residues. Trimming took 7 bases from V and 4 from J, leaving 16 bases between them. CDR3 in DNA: TGTGCCAGTACCCCTCGGTGGGACACCTATGGCTACACCTTC. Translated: CASTPRWDTYGYTF. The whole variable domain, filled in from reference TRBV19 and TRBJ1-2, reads DGGITQSPKYLFRKEGQNVTLSCEQNLNHDAMYWYRQDPGQGLRLIYYSQIVNDFQKGDIAEGYSVSREKKESFPLTVTSAQKNPTAFYLCASTPRWDTYGYTFGSGTRLTVV.

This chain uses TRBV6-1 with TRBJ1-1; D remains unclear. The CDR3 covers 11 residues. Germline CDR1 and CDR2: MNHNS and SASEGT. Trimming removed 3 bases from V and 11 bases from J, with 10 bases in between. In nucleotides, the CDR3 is TGTGCCAGCAGTGACAGGTATGGGGCTTTCTTT. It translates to CASSDRYGAFF.

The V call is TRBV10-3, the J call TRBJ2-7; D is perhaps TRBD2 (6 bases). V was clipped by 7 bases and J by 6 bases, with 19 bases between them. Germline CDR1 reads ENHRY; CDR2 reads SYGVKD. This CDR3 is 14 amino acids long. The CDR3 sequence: CAIIPTRPSGEQYF. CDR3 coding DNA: TGTGCCATCATCCCGACTAGGCCCTCTGGCGAGCAGTACTTC.

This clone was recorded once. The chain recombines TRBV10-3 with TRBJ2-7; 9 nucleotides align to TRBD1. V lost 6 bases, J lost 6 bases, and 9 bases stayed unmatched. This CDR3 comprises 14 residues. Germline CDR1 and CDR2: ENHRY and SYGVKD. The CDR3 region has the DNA TGTGCCATCAGCCCAATGGGACAGGGAACCGAGCAGTACTTC. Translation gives CAISPMGQGTEQYF.

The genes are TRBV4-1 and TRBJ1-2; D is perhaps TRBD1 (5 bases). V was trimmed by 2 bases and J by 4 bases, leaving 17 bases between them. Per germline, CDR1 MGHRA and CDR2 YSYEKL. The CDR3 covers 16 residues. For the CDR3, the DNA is TGCGCCAGCAGCCAACCCAGACAGACCATTCGCTATGGCTACACCTTC. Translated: CASSQPRQTIRYGYTF.

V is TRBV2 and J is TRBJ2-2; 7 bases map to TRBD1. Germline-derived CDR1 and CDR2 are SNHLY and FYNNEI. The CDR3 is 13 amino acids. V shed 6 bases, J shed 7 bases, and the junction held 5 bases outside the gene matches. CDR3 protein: CASRQGYSGELFF. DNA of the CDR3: TGTGCCAGCAGACAGGGGTATAGCGGGGAGCTGTTTTTT.

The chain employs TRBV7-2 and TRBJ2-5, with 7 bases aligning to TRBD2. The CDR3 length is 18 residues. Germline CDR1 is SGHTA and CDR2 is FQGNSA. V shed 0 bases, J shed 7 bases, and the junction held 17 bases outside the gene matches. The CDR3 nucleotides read TGTGCCAGCAGCTTAGCGGTGCATAACGGACTAGAAGGAGGGACCCAGTACTTC. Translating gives CASSLAVHNGLEGGTQYF.